The 26 T cell receptor beta chains presented below share a single source sample, sequenced in a study of cytomegalovirus exposure and HLA in healthy donors. TCRdb's table, derived via immunoSEQ multiplex PCR, lists solely in-frame clones and lacks some. Here the sample spans approximately 200,000 clones, 70% to 90% being singletons. The sample comprised PBMCs. The receptors originated from a woman under 30 in good health and CMV-seronegative.

V and J are TRBV7-9 and TRBJ2-7; tentative D call: TRBD2 (5 bases). V was trimmed by 3 bases and J by 6 bases, leaving 9 bases between them. Germline V lookup: CDR1 SEHNR, CDR2 FQNEAQ (reference sequence). The CDR3 spans 12 residues. CDR3 in amino acids: CASSFDRGEQYF. CDR3 DNA sequence: TGTGCCAGCAGCTTCGACCGGGGCGAGCAGTACTTC. Full variable domain (missing parts from reference TRBV7-9 and TRBJ2-7): DTGVSQNPRHKITKRGQNVTFRCDPISEHNRLYWYRQTLGQGPEFLTYFQNEAQLEKSRLLSDRFSAERPKGSFSTLEIQRTEQGDSAMYLCASSFDRGEQYFGPGTRLTVT.

The V call is TRBV2, the J call TRBJ1-5, with D tentatively TRBD1 (6 bases). This CDR3 contains 15 residues. Germline CDR1 reads SNHLY; CDR2 reads FYNNEI. Trimming took off 8 bases at V and 6 bases at J, with 20 bases between the two ends. DNA of the CDR3: TGTGCCAGCGGTCTTGGGTGGCAGGGGATTCAGCCCCAGCATTTT. Amino acids: CASGLGWQGIQPQHF.

The chain combines TRBV11-1 with TRBJ2-3, with 7 nucleotides matching TRBD1. V was clipped by 5 bases and J by 2 bases; unmatched bases: 7. The CDR3 is made up of 15 amino acids. The germline V gene has CDR1 SGHAT and CDR2 FQDESV (reference sequence). CDR3 bases: TGTGCCAGCAGCATACAGGGGAGCGTCACAGATACGCAGTATTTT. Translating it yields CASSIQGSVTDTQYF.

This chain connects TRBV15 to TRBJ2-3; D might be TRBD2 (5 bases). Germline V gene lookup returns CDR1 LNHNV and CDR2 YYDKDF (reference sequence). This CDR3 has 15 residues. Trimming cost V 3 bases and J 5 bases, with 15 bases left between them. CDR3 DNA: TGTGCCACCAGCAGTGACCGGGGTCAAGTAGATACGCAGTATTTT. This codes for CATSSDRGQVDTQYF. Supplemented by reference TRBV15 and TRBJ2-3, the full variable domain reads DAMVIQNPRYQVTQFGKPVTLSCSQTLNHNVMYWYQQKSSQAPKLLFHYYDKDFNNEADTPDNFQSRRPNTSFCFLDIRSPGLGDTAMYLCATSSDRGQVDTQYFGPGTRLTVL.

This clone has a single count. This chain links TRBV27 with TRBJ2-1; D remains unclear. The V gene's germline CDR1 is MNHEY and CDR2 SMNVEV (reference sequence). The germline V and J ends were trimmed by 5 bases and 6 bases, with 17 bases remaining between them. This CDR3 has 15 residues. Here the CDR3 reads CASSTLGSAANEQFF. In DNA form, the CDR3 reads TGTGCCAGCAGTACTCTCGGAAGCGCTGCCAATGAGCAGTTCTTC.

The chain couples TRBV11-2 to TRBJ2-7, with 9 nucleotides matching TRBD2. The CDR3 runs 15 residues. Germline CDR1 reads SGHAT; CDR2 reads FQNNGV. V dropped 5 bases and J dropped 4; count of bases not matched to a gene: 9. DNA for the CDR3: TGTGCCAGCAGCCTCGCGGGGGGGACACTATACGAGCAGTACTTC. It specifies CASSLAGGTLYEQYF.

This clone is a singleton in its sample. The chain links TRBV19 to TRBJ2-2, with D unresolved. Trimming removed 2 bases from V and 1 base from J, with 8 bases in between. The CDR3 extends over 15 amino acids. Germline assignment: CDR1 LNHDA and CDR2 SQIVND (reference sequence). The CDR3 bases are TGTGCCAGTAGTATAAACAAGCGGAACACCGGGGAGCTGTTTTTT. It yields the protein CASSINKRNTGELFF. Full variable domain (missing parts from reference TRBV19 and TRBJ2-2): DGGITQSPKYLFRKEGQNVTLSCEQNLNHDAMYWYRQDPGQGLRLIYYSQIVNDFQKGDIAEGYSVSREKKESFPLTVTSAQKNPTAFYLCASSINKRNTGELFFGEGSRLTVL.

J is TRBJ2-1 and V is TRBV11-3; 9 bases match TRBD2. The V gene's germline CDR1 is SGHNT and CDR2 YENEEA. V gave up 5 bases and J gave up 7 bases; unmatched junction bases: 15. CDR3 size: 17 residues. The CDR3 DNA sequence: TGTGCCAGCAGCCCCAGGGGGGGGGCGGGAGGGTGGAATGAGCAGTTCTTC. Protein product: CASSPRGGAGGWNEQFF.

The rearrangement uses TRBV9 and TRBJ2-5; weak D call: TRBD2 (5 bases). V shed 0 bases and J shed 3 bases, with 12 bases lying between them. Germline V gene lookup returns CDR1 SGDLS and CDR2 YYNGEE. The CDR3 has 15 amino acids. CDR3: CASSVGPGSEETQYF. The CDR3 DNA reads TGTGCCAGCAGCGTAGGACCGGGAAGCGAAGAGACCCAGTACTTC.

V and J are TRBV2 and TRBJ2-7, with D unclear. Trimming cost V 7 bases and J 4 bases, with 17 bases left between them. The CDR3 contains 14 residues. Germline CDR1 SNHLY, CDR2 FYNNEI. DNA of the CDR3: TGTGCCAGCACCCCAAACCTTGACTTATACGAGCAGTACTTC. Translated: CASTPNLDLYEQYF.

This clone showed up just once. V is TRBV7-9 and J is TRBJ1-1, with 8 bases lining up with TRBD1. CDR1 and CDR2 from the germline V gene are SEHNR and FQNEAQ (reference sequence). V gave up 0 bases and J gave up 4 bases; unmatched junction bases: 7. The CDR3 has 16 amino acids. CDR3 amino acids: CASSLAQGAGRTEAFF. The CDR3 nucleotides read TGTGCCAGCAGCTTAGCGCAGGGGGCGGGTCGCACTGAAGCTTTCTTT.

This chain connects TRBV30 to TRBJ1-2; the D is unclear. The germline CDR1 and CDR2 sequences are GTSNPN and SVGIG (reference sequence). The CDR3 extends over 12 amino acids. V was trimmed by 4 bases and J by 8 bases, leaving 14 bases between them. The DNA for the CDR3 is TGTGCCTGGACAAAGATTGGAGGAGGCTACACCTTC. Residues: CAWTKIGGGYTF. Full variable domain (remainder filled in from reference TRBV30 and TRBJ1-2): SQTIHQWPATLVQPVGSPLSLECTVEGTSNPNLYWYRQAAGRGLQLLFYSVGIGQISSEVPQNLSASRPQDRQFILSSKKLLLSDSGFYLCAWTKIGGGYTFGSGTRLTVV.

In this sample, this clone turned up once. This chain links TRBV5-1 with TRBJ2-1; 7 nucleotides line up with TRBD2. The CDR3 extends over 14 amino acids. Trimming cost V 1 base and J 10 bases; bases outside gene matches: 8. Germline CDR1 is SGHRS and CDR2 is YFSETQ. The CDR3 bases are TGCGCCAGCAGCTTGTTTGCGGGAGTTCAAGAGCAGTTCTTC. Its translation is CASSLFAGVQEQFF.

The DNA of the CDR3 is TGCGCCAGCAGCTTGGGTATGGGGACAGGGAACACTGAAGCTTTCTTT. This codes for CASSLGMGTGNTEAFF. The chain uses TRBV5-1 and TRBJ1-1, with TRBD1 matching 8 bases. CDR3 length: 16 residues. After removal of 0 bases from V and 1 base from J, the junction contained 5 bases not matched to a gene. CDR1 and CDR2 from the germline V gene are SGHRS and YFSETQ.

The V gene is TRBV10-3, the J gene TRBJ1-2, with 7 nucleotides matching TRBD1. Germline V gene sequence: CDR1 ENHRY, CDR2 SYGVKD. The CDR3 has 15 amino acids. J lost 6 bases, V lost 9 bases, and 16 bases had no gene match. The CDR3 spells CAIYAGQEVRDGYTF. The CDR3 bases are TGTGCCATTTACGCTGGACAGGAGGTTAGGGATGGCTACACCTTC.

This chain uses TRBV6-7 with TRBJ2-7, with a weak D call TRBD1 (6 bases). TRBV6-7 is sorted into the ORF group, with uncertain function. V shed 2 bases and J shed 3 bases, with 17 bases lying between them. CDR3 length equals 16 residues. The CDR3 DNA follows: TGTGCCAGCAGTTACCCCGACCGGGGACAACACTACGAGCAGTACTTC. This gives the protein CASSYPDRGQHYEQYF.

The chain links TRBV6-5 to TRBJ2-1, with 10 bases lining up with TRBD2. The CDR3 contains 16 residues. V was clipped by 0 bases and J by 7 bases; unmatched bases: 6. Germline V gives CDR1 MNHEY, CDR2 SVGAGI. For the CDR3, the DNA is TGTGCCAGCAGTTACTCCCCGGGACTAGCGACGAATGAGCAGTTCTTC. Amino acid sequence: CASSYSPGLATNEQFF.

This rearrangement joins TRBV6-6 to TRBJ2-3; a weak D match, TRBD2 (6 bases). Trimming removed 5 bases at V and 1 base at J, with 13 bases between. The CDR3 is 15 amino acids. Per germline, CDR1 MNHNY and CDR2 SVGAGI (reference sequence). The CDR3 here is CASSDRASGTDTQYF. The CDR3 coding sequence is TGTGCCAGCAGTGATCGGGCTAGCGGCACAGATACGCAGTATTTT.

V usage is TRBV10-1 and J usage is TRBJ1-5, with D tentatively TRBD1 (6 bases). Germline V gene data show CDR1 as WNHNN and CDR2 as SYGVQD (reference sequence). V lost 11 bases to trimming and J lost 2 bases, with 16 bases between them. The CDR3 consists of 14 residues. The CDR3 sequence is CAVPTGNGNQPQHF. For the CDR3, the DNA is TGCGCCGTACCGACAGGAAACGGCAATCAGCCCCAGCATTTT.

The rearrangement uses TRBV5-1 and TRBJ1-1, with a possible D match to TRBD1 (5 bases). The CDR3 extends over 17 amino acids. Trimming left V 0 bases short and J 0 bases short, with 15 bases between. Germline V gives CDR1 SGHRS, CDR2 YFSETQ. CDR3 sequence: CASSLVTGRVLNTEAFF. DNA of the CDR3: TGCGCCAGCAGCTTGGTCACAGGTAGGGTGCTGAACACTGAAGCTTTCTTT.

Here the CDR3 DNA reads TGTGCCATCAGTGGCGCAGGTAGCAATCAGCCCCAGCATTTT. This gives the protein CAISGAGSNQPQHF. The V and J genes are TRBV10-3 and TRBJ1-5; D ambiguous. Trimming cost V 4 bases and J 0 bases, with 7 bases left between them. Germline lookup yields CDR1 ENHRY and CDR2 SYGVKD. The CDR3 runs 14 residues.

The V call is TRBV10-3, the J call TRBJ2-7; 7 positions agree with TRBD1. The CDR3 loop spans 12 amino acids. Unmatched junction bases numbered 7, after V lost 8 bases and J lost 6 bases. Germline V gene lookup returns CDR1 ENHRY and CDR2 SYGVKD. CDR3 sequence (DNA): TGTGCCATCGGAGACAGGGCTGGCGAGCAGTACTTC. As protein: CAIGDRAGEQYF.

The chain is built from TRBV10-2 and TRBJ2-3; the D is unclear. This CDR3 spans 14 amino acids. V was pared by 2 bases and J by 5 bases, with 11 bases between. The germline V gene has CDR1 WSHSY and CDR2 SAAADI. This chain's CDR3 is CASSEAISEDTQYF. In DNA, the CDR3 is TGCGCCAGCAGTGAGGCCATTAGTGAAGATACGCAGTATTTT.

The genes are TRBV30 and TRBJ1-2; 11 bases map to TRBD1. CDR3 length: 18 residues. The junction had 16 bases not matched to a gene; V was cut back by 3 bases and J by 4 bases. Germline-derived CDR1 and CDR2 are GTSNPN and SVGIG (reference sequence). Here the CDR3 DNA reads TGTGCCTGGAGCCGAAGGGGACAGGGGGGAAGGGGGATCTATGGCTACACCTTC. This codes for CAWSRRGQGGRGIYGYTF.

In this sample, this clone turned up once. The DNA for the CDR3 is TGTGCCAGCAGCTTGTGGACTAGCGGGAACGGGGAGCTGTTTTTT. Its translation is CASSLWTSGNGELFF. The chain has TRBV5-6 and TRBJ2-2; 12 nucleotides line up with TRBD2. Germline lookup yields CDR1 SGHDT and CDR2 YYEEEE. V lost 1 base to trimming and J lost 7 bases; unmatched junction nucleotides: 2. There are 15 residues in the CDR3.

A remark on this clone: Other nucleotide sequences from this sample produce the same CDR3. The chain joins TRBV27 to TRBJ2-1, with TRBD2 identical over 12 bases. In germline, CDR1 is MNHEY, CDR2 SMNVEV (reference sequence). With V trimmed by 3 bases and J by 4 bases, 1 base remained unmatched. This CDR3 spans 15 amino acids. The CDR3, as DNA: TGTGCCAGCAGTTTCGGACTAGCGGGGTACAATGAGCAGTTCTTC. Its translation is CASSFGLAGYNEQFF.